This T cell receptor (beta chain) came from a study of T cells in Graves' hyperthyroidism and ophthalmopathy. The authors took PBMCs from 10 ml fresh peripheral blood. The CDR3 spans 17 residues. Trimming took off 6 bases at V and 3 bases at J, with 18 bases between the two ends. This clonotype came up many times. It was RNA transcripts that yielded the amplified TCR beta CDR3 regions. The HTBI primer set served for first-round RT-PCR of the TCR CDR3. Each CDR3 protein is one row after TCRdb ran MiXCR on the multiplex PCR reads. The table includes some 250,000 distinct CDR3 sequences, more than 12% detected once.

The receptor was derived from a woman between 40 and 50 years old with Graves' hyperthyroidism that later progressed to Graves' ophthalmopathy. The chain joins TRBV12-3 or TRBV12-4 to TRBJ1-6; D is ambiguous. The specimen was blood. DNA for the CDR3: TGTGCCAGCAGCCCCGACGCGGGAAGTTACTATAATTCACCCCTCCACTTT. It translates to CASSPDAGSYYNSPLHF.